These 3 T cell receptor beta chains came from one sample sequenced in a study of graft-versus-host responses after intestinal transplantation. Clones were sequenced by immunoSEQ multiplex PCR, and TCRdb holds only the in-frame ones, with some missing. The sample has fewer than 25,000 clones; roughly 88% are singletons. Sequenced material: PBMCs, taken roughly 69 weeks after intestinal transplant. The origin of the receptors is a human patient who received an intestinal transplant, so some T cells may come from the graft donor.

The chain joins TRBV27 to TRBJ2-3; 11 bases line up with TRBD2. V shed 4 bases and J 5 bases; nucleotides not matched to a gene: 14. The CDR3 covers 18 residues. Looked up from germline, CDR1 is MNHEY and CDR2 is SMNVEV (reference sequence). The CDR3 region has the DNA TGTGCCAGCAGTTATGGTATGGTAGCGGGAGGGCCGAGAGATACGCAGTATTTT. Protein product: CASSYGMVAGGPRDTQYF.

This CDR3 reads CASSHYEQYF. CDR3 coding DNA: TGTGCCAGCAGTCATTACGAGCAGTACTTC. V is TRBV28 and J is TRBJ2-7; D ambiguous. The CDR3 runs to 10 residues. The V gene lost 5 bases and the J gene lost 4 bases, with 3 bases spanning the gap. Germline CDR1 reads MDHEN; CDR2 reads SYDVKM. Using reference TRBV28 and TRBJ2-7 for the parts outside the CDR3, the full variable domain is DVKVTQSSRYLVKRTGEKVFLECVQDMDHENMFWYRQDPGLGLRLIYFSYDVKMKEKGDIPEGYSVSREKKERFSLILESASTNQTSMYLCASSHYEQYFGPGTRLTVT.

The chain has TRBV9 and TRBJ2-7; D may be TRBD1 (5 bases). Germline CDR1 SGDLS, CDR2 YYNGEE. The CDR3 has 15 amino acids. The germline V and J ends were trimmed by 0 bases and 4 bases, with 14 bases remaining between them. The CDR3 nucleotides are TGTGCCAGCAGCGTAGGAGCTCAAGGGGCATACGAGCAGTACTTC. Translating it yields CASSVGAQGAYEQYF.